This entry lists 27 T cell receptor beta chains sequenced from one sample in a study of T cells in Graves' hyperthyroidism and ophthalmopathy. The CDR3 regions of TCR beta were amplified from RNA transcripts. Carried out on the TCR CDR3, a first-round RT-PCR used the HTBI primer set. MiXCR was run by TCRdb on the multiplex PCR reads, yielding one entry per CDR3 protein. Seen here are 750,000 to 900,000 distinct CDR3 sequences, over 35% observed once, and the top ten hold 7.5% to 9.5%. Source material: blood. The receptors shown here come from a man between 18 and 35 years old with Graves' hyperthyroidism.

The gene calls are TRBV29-1 and TRBJ2-1; 10 nucleotides line up with TRBD1. With V trimmed by 7 bases and J by 4 bases, 4 bases remained unmatched. The germline gives CDR1 SQVTM, CDR2 ANQGSEA. The CDR3 contains 13 residues. The CDR3 region has the DNA TGCAGCGGAGGGGACAGGGGATACAATGAGCAGTTCTTC. Translation gives CSGGDRGYNEQFF.

This clonotype was recorded many times. The chain has TRBV10-3 and TRBJ1-6; D might be TRBD1 (5 bases). Germline CDR1 and CDR2: ENHRY and SYGVKD. CDR3 size: 13 residues. The V gene lost 7 bases and the J gene lost 6 bases, with 10 bases spanning the gap. The DNA of the CDR3 is TGTGCCATCAACCAGGGTATTAATTCACCCCTCCACTTT. Its protein is CAINQGINSPLHF.

This clonotype has ten or more counts. The rearrangement joins TRBV7-9 to TRBJ1-5; D remains unclear. Germline V lookup: CDR1 SEHNR, CDR2 FQNEAQ (reference sequence). Trimming left V 4 bases short and J 1 base short, with 11 bases between. This CDR3 has 15 residues. This chain's CDR3 is CASSSEALSNQPQHF. The CDR3 nucleotides are TGTGCCAGCAGCTCAGAGGCCCTCAGCAATCAGCCCCAGCATTTT.

The sample holds many counts of this clonotype. This sequence joins TRBV7-6 and TRBJ2-5; D gene unclear. Germline V gene data show CDR1 as SGHVS and CDR2 as FNYEAQ. The CDR3 runs 13 residues. V was clipped by 2 bases and J by 5 bases, with 9 bases between them. CDR3 sequence (DNA): TGTGCCAGCAGCTTACAGGTTGGGGAGACCCAGTACTTC. Its protein product is CASSLQVGETQYF.

The chain carries TRBV2 and TRBJ2-7; 10 bases fit TRBD1. Germline CDR1 and CDR2: SNHLY and FYNNEI. This CDR3 region has 14 residues. Trimming took 8 bases from V and 3 from J; bases not matched to a gene: 7. In nucleotides, the CDR3 is TGTGCCAGCGGTCGAGGACAGGGGGACTACGAGCAGTACTTC. Protein sequence: CASGRGQGDYEQYF.

The chain links TRBV11-2 to TRBJ1-2; no clear D. This CDR3 comprises 16 residues. Germline CDR1 is SGHAT and CDR2 is FQNNGV. V gave up 5 bases and J gave up 0 bases, with 16 bases separating them. This chain's CDR3 is CASSPSGPGANYGYTF. The CDR3 nucleotides read TGTGCCAGCAGCCCCTCCGGCCCGGGAGCTAACTATGGCTACACCTTC.

V is TRBV2 and J is TRBJ2-5; TRBD1 aligns across 9 bases. CDR3 size: 14 residues. Germline loops: CDR1 SNHLY, CDR2 FYNNEI. The V segment lost 8 bases and the J segment 5 bases; nucleotides outside the gene matches: 9. CDR3 bases: TGTGCCAGCGGCCTGACAGGGGGAGGGGAGACCCAGTACTTC. Amino acid sequence: CASGLTGGGETQYF.

This clonotype was picked up many times. The chain uses TRBV7-9 and TRBJ1-2; a weak D match, TRBD1 (6 bases). The germline V and J ends were trimmed by 1 base and 4 bases, with 13 bases remaining between them. Germline assignment: CDR1 SEHNR and CDR2 FQNEAQ (reference sequence). This CDR3 comprises 15 residues. CDR3 bases: TGTGCCAGCAGCTTAGGAGTTGGACAGAGCTATGGCTACACCTTC. Translating gives CASSLGVGQSYGYTF.

The table lists this clonotype with many counts. The chain carries TRBV19 and TRBJ1-2; 10 nucleotides agree with TRBD1. Germline V gives CDR1 LNHDA, CDR2 SQIVND (reference sequence). CDR3 length equals 15 residues. With V trimmed by 3 bases and J by 4 bases, 5 bases remained unmatched. CDR3 nucleotide sequence: TGTGCCAGTAGTATGGGACAGGGGTTGGCCTATGGCTACACCTTC. Translating it yields CASSMGQGLAYGYTF.

This clonotype was recorded many times. The chain's CDR3 is CATNQDLNGYTF. The CDR3 bases are TGTGCCACGAACCAAGACCTGAATGGCTACACCTTC. V usage is TRBV10-3 and J usage is TRBJ1-2; D ambiguous. V was shortened by 10 bases and J by 6 bases, with 15 bases between the two germline ends. CDR3 length equals 12 residues. Germline CDR1 ENHRY, CDR2 SYGVKD.

This clonotype has a handful of counts. The rearrangement joins TRBV11-2 to TRBJ2-5, with TRBD2 matching 9 bases. The DNA matches TRBJ2-7 better at its end, which makes the J call doubtful. Per the germline V gene, CDR1 is SGHAT and CDR2 is FQNNGV. The CDR3 length is 16 residues. CDR3 in DNA: TGTGCCAGCAGCTTAAGTGGCGGGACTAGCAATCGCGAGCAGTACTTC. This gives the protein CASSLSGGTSNREQYF.

This clonotype has more than one count but fewer than ten. This rearrangement joins TRBV6-1 to TRBJ1-5; the D is unclear. Trimming shortened V by 1 base and J by 3 bases, and 10 bases separated the two germline ends. The CDR3 contains 15 residues. The V gene's germline CDR1 is MNHNS and CDR2 SASEGT. As DNA, the CDR3 is TGTGCCAGCAGTGAAGGGGCAGCTTTCAATCAGCCCCAGCATTTT. As protein: CASSEGAAFNQPQHF.

In this sample, this clonotype turned up once. The chain combines TRBV6-2 or TRBV6-3 with TRBJ1-5, with D hard to call. V lost 2 bases and J 6 bases, leaving 17 bases between the germline ends. The germline CDR1 and CDR2 sequences are MNHEY and SVGEGT. The CDR3 runs to 16 residues. In DNA, the CDR3 is TGTGCCAGCAGTTACCCGGCAGGCACGGGAATTCAGCCCCAGCATTTT. Amino acid sequence: CASSYPAGTGIQPQHF.

The chain links TRBV20-1 to TRBJ2-7; D possibly matches TRBD1 or TRBD2 (5 bases each). The germline V gene encodes CDR1 DFQATT and CDR2 SNEGSKA (reference sequence). CDR3 size: 14 residues. With 6 bases removed from V and 0 bases from J, the gap between germline ends came to 15 bases. The CDR3 loop reads CSASYRDASYEQYF. The CDR3 DNA follows: TGCAGTGCGAGCTACCGGGACGCCTCCTACGAGCAGTACTTC.

The chain carries TRBV2 and TRBJ1-1; the D gene is possibly TRBD1 (6 bases). CDR3 length equals 13 residues. Trimming removed 11 bases from V and 1 base from J, with 14 bases in between. Germline assignment: CDR1 SNHLY and CDR2 FYNNEI. CDR3 sequence reads: CAPTGQQNTEAFF. DNA for the CDR3: TGTGCCCCCACCGGACAGCAGAACACTGAAGCTTTCTTT.

At least ten counts were recorded for this clonotype. V and J are TRBV16 and TRBJ1-2; D not certain. Trimming cost V 7 bases and J 0 bases, with 9 bases left between them. The CDR3 has 13 amino acids. Per the germline V gene, CDR1 is KGHSY and CDR2 is FQNENV. The CDR3 here is CASTPTPNYGYTF. In nucleotides, the CDR3 is TGTGCCAGCACCCCTACACCTAACTATGGCTACACCTTC.

This clonotype was seen more than once but under ten times. The chain combines TRBV5-1 with TRBJ2-2; tentative D call: TRBD2 (5 bases). This CDR3 contains 14 residues. V was clipped by 4 bases and J by 6 bases, with 13 bases between them. Looked up from germline, CDR1 is SGHRS and CDR2 is YFSETQ. The CDR3 DNA reads TGCGCCAGCAGCGTCACTAGTCCGTCCGGGGAGCTGTTTTTT. It translates to CASSVTSPSGELFF. The full variable domain, completed using reference TRBV5-1 and TRBJ2-2, is KAGVTQTPRYLIKTRGQQVTLSCSPISGHRSVSWYQQTPGQGLQFLFEYFSETQRNKGNFPGRFSGRQFSNSRSEMNVSTLELGDSALYLCASSVTSPSGELFFGEGSRLTVL.

This chain joins TRBV19 and TRBJ1-3; D may be TRBD1 (5 bases). The CDR3 runs 17 residues. Trimming took off 3 bases at V and 0 bases at J, with 15 bases between the two ends. Germline V lookup: CDR1 LNHDA, CDR2 SQIVND (reference sequence). CDR3 DNA sequence: TGTGCCAGTAGTATCGGGGCAGGGTCAAGCTCTGGAAACACCATATATTTT. It encodes CASSIGAGSSSGNTIYF.

This clonotype was found many times. The genes are TRBV9 and TRBJ1-1, with 7 bases fitting TRBD1. Germline CDR1 reads SGDLS; CDR2 reads YYNGEE. V gave up 0 bases and J gave up 10 bases; unmatched junction bases: 6. CDR3 length equals 13 residues. CDR3 protein: CASSVEDRPAAFF. CDR3 in DNA: TGTGCCAGCAGCGTAGAGGACAGGCCAGCAGCTTTCTTT.

Notes on this clonotype: A read error may be the cause here, since a much bigger clone is one base away. This chain uses TRBV7-9 with TRBJ1-4; D unclear. The CDR3 extends over 15 amino acids. Germline V gene lookup returns CDR1 SEHNR and CDR2 FQNEAQ (reference sequence). The CDR3 loop reads CASSPKDGINERLFF. CDR3 DNA sequence: TGTGCCAGCAGCCCCAAGGACGGGATAAATGAAAGACTGTTTTTT.

This rearrangement joins TRBV10-3 to TRBJ1-1; 10 bases match TRBD1. This CDR3 has 14 residues. Germline V gene data show CDR1 as ENHRY and CDR2 as SYGVKD. V was pared by 7 bases and J by 3 bases, with 5 bases of the junction left unmatched. This CDR3 reads CAITRDRGHTEAFF. CDR3 nucleotide sequence: TGTGCCATCACCCGGGACAGGGGACACACTGAAGCTTTCTTT.

The V call is TRBV19, the J call TRBJ2-7, with a possible D match to TRBD1 (5 bases). Germline V gene lookup returns CDR1 LNHDA and CDR2 SQIVND (reference sequence). V shed 2 bases and J shed 3 bases, with 11 bases lying between them. The CDR3 extends over 14 amino acids. CDR3 loop: CASSISGHNYEQYF. The CDR3, as DNA: TGTGCCAGTAGTATATCCGGACACAACTACGAGCAGTACTTC.

The rearrangement joins TRBV5-1 to TRBJ2-5; 7 bases are a match to TRBD2. The V gene's germline CDR1 is SGHRS and CDR2 YFSETQ. The V segment lost 6 bases and the J segment 2 bases; nucleotides outside the gene matches: 4. The CDR3 spans 13 residues. As DNA, the CDR3 is TGCGCCAGCACCCCCGGGGGGCAAGAGACCCAGTACTTC. Protein product: CASTPGGQETQYF.

This clonotype was observed once. The chain joins TRBV9 to TRBJ1-2; 7 bases line up with TRBD1. Per germline, CDR1 SGDLS and CDR2 YYNGEE. J lost 9 bases, V lost 3 bases, and 8 bases had no gene match. The CDR3 consists of 13 residues. DNA of the CDR3: TGTGCCAGCAGCGGGGGGGACAGCTGGAGCTACACCTTC. Encoded protein: CASSGGDSWSYTF.

In this sample, this clonotype turned up a few times. This chain joins TRBV5-1 and TRBJ1-1; no definite D call. V was pared by 4 bases and J by 1 base, with 17 bases between. The V gene's germline CDR1 is SGHRS and CDR2 YFSETQ. The CDR3 is made up of 16 amino acids. CDR3 sequence (DNA): TGCGCCAGCAGCAGCCATCCAAGTGGCCAGAACACTGAAGCTTTCTTT. Residues: CASSSHPSGQNTEAFF.

The CDR3 region has the DNA TGTGCCAGCAGTGGGAACTACTACAATGAGCAGTTCTTC. The encoded protein is CASSGNYYNEQFF. J is TRBJ2-7 and V is TRBV2; D unclear. Near its end, the DNA agrees better with TRBJ2-1, so the J call may be wrong. This CDR3 is 13 amino acids long. CDR1 SNHLY and CDR2 FYNNEI come from the germline V gene.

In the case of this clonotype: A read error is likely, as this CDR3 ends without the conserved phenylalanine or tryptophan. The rearrangement uses TRBV20-1 and TRBJ2-7; tentative D call: TRBD2 (6 bases). The CDR3 runs to 13 residues. CDR1 is DFQATT, CDR2 SNEGSKA, per germline (reference sequence). V was clipped by 2 bases and J by 3 bases, with 11 bases between them. CDR3 nucleotides: TGCAGTGCTAGACCCGGAGGGAACTACGAGCAGTACCTC. Encoded protein: CSARPGGNYEQYL.